This T cell receptor beta chain was documented in a study of OX40 agonist ivuxolimab in advanced cancers. J was trimmed by 1 base and V by 0 bases; bases with no gene match: 6. Per germline, CDR1 SGHRS and CDR2 YFSETQ. The CDR3 runs to 17 residues. Assay used: immunoSEQ multiplex PCR; TCRdb lists only in-frame clones, some missing. The sample carries 100,000 to 120,000 clones, approximately 89% recorded once. The starting material was CD4+ or CD8+ T cells sorted from blood, obtained in a trial of the OX40 agonist ivuxolimab. The sequence came from an adult with an advanced solid tumor such as melanoma, head and neck, liver or kidney cancer. V and J are TRBV5-1 and TRBJ2-3; 9 nucleotides agree with TRBD2. The CDR3 sequence: CASSLVGSGSGTDTQYF. The CDR3 bases are TGCGCCAGCAGCTTGGTAGGTAGCGGGAGTGGCACAGATACGCAGTATTTT.